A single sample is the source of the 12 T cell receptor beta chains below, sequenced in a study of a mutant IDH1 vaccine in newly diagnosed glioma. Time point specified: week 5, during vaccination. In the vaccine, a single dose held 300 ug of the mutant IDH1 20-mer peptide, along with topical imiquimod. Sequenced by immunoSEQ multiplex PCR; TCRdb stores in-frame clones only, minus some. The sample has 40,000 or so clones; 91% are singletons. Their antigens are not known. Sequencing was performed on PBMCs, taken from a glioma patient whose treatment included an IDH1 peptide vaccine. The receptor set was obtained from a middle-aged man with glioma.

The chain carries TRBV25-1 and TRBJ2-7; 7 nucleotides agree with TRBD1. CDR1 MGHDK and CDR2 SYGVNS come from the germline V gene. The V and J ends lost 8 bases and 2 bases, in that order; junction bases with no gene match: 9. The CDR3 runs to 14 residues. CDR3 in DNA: TGTGCCAGCTCCGGAACAGGGGTTACCTACGAGCAGTACTTC. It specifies CASSGTGVTYEQYF.

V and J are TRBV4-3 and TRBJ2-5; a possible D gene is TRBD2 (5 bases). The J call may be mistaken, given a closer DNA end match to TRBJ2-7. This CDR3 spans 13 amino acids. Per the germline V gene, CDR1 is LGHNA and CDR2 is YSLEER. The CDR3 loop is CASSQVGGSEQYF. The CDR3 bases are TGCGCCAGCAGCCAAGTAGGAGGATCCGAGCAGTACTTC.

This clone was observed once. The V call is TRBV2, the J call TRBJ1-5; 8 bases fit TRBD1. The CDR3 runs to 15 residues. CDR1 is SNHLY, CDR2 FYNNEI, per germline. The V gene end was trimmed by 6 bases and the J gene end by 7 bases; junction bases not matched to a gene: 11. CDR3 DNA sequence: TGTGCCAGCAGACAGTCAGGGGGCGCGGGGCAGCCCCAGCATTTT. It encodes CASRQSGGAGQPQHF. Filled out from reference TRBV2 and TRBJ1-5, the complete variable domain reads EPEVTQTPSHQVTQMGQEVILRCVPISNHLYFYWYRQILGQKVEFLVSFYNNEISEKSEIFDDQFSVERPDGSNFTLKIRSTKLEDSAMYFCASRQSGGAGQPQHFGDGTRLSIL.

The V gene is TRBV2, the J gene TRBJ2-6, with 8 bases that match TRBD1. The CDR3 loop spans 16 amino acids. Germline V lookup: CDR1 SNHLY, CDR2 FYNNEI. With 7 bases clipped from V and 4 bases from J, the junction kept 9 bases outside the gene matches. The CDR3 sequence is CASNQGAPVGANVLTF. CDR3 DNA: TGTGCCAGCAACCAGGGGGCCCCCGTCGGGGCCAACGTCCTGACTTTC.

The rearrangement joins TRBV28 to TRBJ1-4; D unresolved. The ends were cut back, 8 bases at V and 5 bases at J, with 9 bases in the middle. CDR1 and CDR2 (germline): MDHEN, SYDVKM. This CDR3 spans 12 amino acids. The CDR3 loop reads CASGSTNEKLFF. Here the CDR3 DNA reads TGTGCCAGCGGCAGCACGAATGAAAAACTGTTTTTT. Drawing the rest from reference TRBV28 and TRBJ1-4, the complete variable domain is DVKVTQSSRYLVKRTGEKVFLECVQDMDHENMFWYRQDPGLGLRLIYFSYDVKMKEKGDIPEGYSVSREKKERFSLILESASTNQTSMYLCASGSTNEKLFFGSGTQLSVL.

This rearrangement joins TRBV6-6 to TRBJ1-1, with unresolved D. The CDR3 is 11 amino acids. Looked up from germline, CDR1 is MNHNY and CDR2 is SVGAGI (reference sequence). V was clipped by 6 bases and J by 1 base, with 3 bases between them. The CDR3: CASRGNTEAFF. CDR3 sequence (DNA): TGTGCCAGCAGGGGGAACACTGAAGCTTTCTTT.

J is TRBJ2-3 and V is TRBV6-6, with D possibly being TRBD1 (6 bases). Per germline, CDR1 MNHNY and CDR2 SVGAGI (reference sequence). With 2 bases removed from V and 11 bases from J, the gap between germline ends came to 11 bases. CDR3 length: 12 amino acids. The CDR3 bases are TGTGCCAGCAGTTACAGGACAGACTTGCAGTATTTT. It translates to CASSYRTDLQYF.

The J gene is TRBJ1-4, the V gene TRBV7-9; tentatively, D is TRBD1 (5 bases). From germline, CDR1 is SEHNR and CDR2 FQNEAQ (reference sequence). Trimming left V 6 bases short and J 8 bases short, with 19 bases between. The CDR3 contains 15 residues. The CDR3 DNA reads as TGTGCCAGCAGTTTACCGGGGCCAGGAGGGGAAAAACTGTTTTTT. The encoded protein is CASSLPGPGGEKLFF. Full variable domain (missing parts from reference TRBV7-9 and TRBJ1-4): DTGVSQNPRHKITKRGQNVTFRCDPISEHNRLYWYRQTLGQGPEFLTYFQNEAQLEKSRLLSDRFSAERPKGSFSTLEIQRTEQGDSAMYLCASSLPGPGGEKLFFGSGTQLSVL.

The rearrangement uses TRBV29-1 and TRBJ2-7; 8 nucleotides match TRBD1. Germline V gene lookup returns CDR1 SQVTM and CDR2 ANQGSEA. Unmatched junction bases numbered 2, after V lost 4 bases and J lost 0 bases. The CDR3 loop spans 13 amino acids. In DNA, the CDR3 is TGCAGCGTTGGGACAGGGACCTCCTACGAGCAGTACTTC. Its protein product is CSVGTGTSYEQYF.

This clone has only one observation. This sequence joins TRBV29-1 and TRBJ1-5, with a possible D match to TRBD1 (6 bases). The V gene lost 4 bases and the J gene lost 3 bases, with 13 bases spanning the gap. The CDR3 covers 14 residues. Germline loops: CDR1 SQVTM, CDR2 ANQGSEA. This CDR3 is CSVAIQGSNQPQHF. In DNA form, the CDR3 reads TGCAGCGTTGCTATACAGGGCTCCAATCAGCCCCAGCATTTT.

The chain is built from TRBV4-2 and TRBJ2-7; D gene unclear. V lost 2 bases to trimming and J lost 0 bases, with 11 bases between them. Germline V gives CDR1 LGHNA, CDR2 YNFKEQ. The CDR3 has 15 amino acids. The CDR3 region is CASSQTQTPSYEQYF. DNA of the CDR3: TGTGCCAGCAGCCAAACACAGACACCCTCCTACGAGCAGTACTTC.

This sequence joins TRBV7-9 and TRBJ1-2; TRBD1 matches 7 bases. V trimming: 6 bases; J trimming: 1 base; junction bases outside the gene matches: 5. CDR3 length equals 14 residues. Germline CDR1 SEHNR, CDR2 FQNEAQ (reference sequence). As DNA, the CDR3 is TGTGCCAGCAGAACACGGGACAGTAACTATGGCTACACCTTC. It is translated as CASRTRDSNYGYTF. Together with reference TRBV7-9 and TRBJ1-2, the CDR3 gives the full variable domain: DTGVSQNPRHKITKRGQNVTFRCDPISEHNRLYWYRQTLGQGPEFLTYFQNEAQLEKSRLLSDRFSAERPKGSFSTLEIQRTEQGDSAMYLCASRTRDSNYGYTFGSGTRLTVV.